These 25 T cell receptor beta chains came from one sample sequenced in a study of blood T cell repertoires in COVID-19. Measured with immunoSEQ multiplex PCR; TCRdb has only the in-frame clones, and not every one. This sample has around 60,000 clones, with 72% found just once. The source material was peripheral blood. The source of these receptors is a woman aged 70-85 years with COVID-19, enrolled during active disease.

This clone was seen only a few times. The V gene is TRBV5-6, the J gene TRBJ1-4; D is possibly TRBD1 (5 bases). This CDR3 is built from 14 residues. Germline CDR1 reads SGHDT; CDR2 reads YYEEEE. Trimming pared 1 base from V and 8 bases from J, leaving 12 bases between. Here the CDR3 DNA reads TGTGCCAGCAGCTTGACATCGGGGGTAGAAAAACTGTTTTTT. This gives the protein CASSLTSGVEKLFF.

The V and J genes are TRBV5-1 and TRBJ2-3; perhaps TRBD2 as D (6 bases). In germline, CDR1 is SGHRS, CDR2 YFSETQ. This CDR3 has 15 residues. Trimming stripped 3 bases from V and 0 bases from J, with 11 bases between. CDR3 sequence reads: CASSYPRGSTDTQYF. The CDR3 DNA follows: TGCGCCAGCAGCTACCCCCGGGGGAGCACAGATACGCAGTATTTT.

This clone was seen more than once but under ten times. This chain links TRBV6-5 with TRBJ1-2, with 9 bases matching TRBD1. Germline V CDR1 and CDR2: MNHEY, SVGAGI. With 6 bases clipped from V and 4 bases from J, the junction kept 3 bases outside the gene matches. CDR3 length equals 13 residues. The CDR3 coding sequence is TGTGCCAGCAGGGCGACAGGGGGCTATGGCTACACCTTC. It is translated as CASRATGGYGYTF.

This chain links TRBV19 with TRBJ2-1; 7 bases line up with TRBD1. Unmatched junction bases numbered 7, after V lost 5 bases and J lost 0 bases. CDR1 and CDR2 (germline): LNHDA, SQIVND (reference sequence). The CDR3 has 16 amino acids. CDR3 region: CASSPRDSRSYNEQFF. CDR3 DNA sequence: TGTGCCAGTAGTCCTCGGGACAGCCGCTCCTACAATGAGCAGTTCTTC.

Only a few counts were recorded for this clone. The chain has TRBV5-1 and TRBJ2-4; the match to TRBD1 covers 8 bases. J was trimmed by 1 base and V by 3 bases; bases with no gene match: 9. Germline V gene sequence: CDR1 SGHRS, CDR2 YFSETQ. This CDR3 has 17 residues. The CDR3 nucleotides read TGCGCCAGCAGCTCTGGCCCGGGACAGGTTGCCAAAAACATTCAGTACTTC. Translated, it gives CASSSGPGQVAKNIQYF.

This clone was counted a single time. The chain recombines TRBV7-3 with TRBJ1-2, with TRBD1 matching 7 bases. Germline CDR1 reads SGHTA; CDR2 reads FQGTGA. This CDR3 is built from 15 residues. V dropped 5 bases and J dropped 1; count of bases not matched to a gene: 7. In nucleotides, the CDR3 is TGTGCCAGCAGCCCAGGGGGACAGCGTAACTATGGCTACACCTTC. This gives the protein CASSPGGQRNYGYTF.

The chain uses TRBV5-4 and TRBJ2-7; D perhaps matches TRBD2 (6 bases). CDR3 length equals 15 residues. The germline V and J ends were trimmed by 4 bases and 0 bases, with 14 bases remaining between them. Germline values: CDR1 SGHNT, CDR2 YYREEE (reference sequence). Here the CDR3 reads CASSPGGRHSYEQYF. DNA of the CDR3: TGTGCCAGCAGCCCTGGGGGGAGACACTCCTACGAGCAGTACTTC.

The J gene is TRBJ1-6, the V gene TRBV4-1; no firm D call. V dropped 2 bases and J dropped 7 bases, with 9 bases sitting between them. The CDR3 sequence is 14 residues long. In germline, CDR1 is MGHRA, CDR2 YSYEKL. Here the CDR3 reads CASSQPQRNSPLHF. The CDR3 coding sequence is TGCGCCAGCAGCCAACCCCAGCGGAATTCACCCCTCCACTTT.

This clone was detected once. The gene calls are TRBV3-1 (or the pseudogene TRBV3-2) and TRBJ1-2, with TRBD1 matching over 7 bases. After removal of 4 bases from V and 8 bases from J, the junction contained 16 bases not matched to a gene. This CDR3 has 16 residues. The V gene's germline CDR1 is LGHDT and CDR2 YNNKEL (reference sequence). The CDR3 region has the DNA TGTGCCAGCAGCCCTACCTCCGGGACAGAGGGGCCAGGCTACACCTTC. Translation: CASSPTSGTEGPGYTF.

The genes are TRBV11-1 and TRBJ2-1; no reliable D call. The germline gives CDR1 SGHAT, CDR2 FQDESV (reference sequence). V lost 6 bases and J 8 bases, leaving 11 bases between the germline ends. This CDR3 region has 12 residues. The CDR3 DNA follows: TGTGCCAGCAGTCCGGGTCGCGATGAGCAGTTCTTC. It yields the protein CASSPGRDEQFF. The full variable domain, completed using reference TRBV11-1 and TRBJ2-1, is EAEVAQSPRYKITEKSQAVAFWCDPISGHATLYWYRQILGQGPELLVQFQDESVVDDSQLPKDRFSAERLKGVDSTLKIQPAELGDSAMYLCASSPGRDEQFFGPGTRLTVL.

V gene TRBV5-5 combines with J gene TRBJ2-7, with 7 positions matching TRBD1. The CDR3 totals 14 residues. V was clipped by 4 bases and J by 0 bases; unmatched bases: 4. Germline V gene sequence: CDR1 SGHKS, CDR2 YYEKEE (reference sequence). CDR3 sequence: CASSPRDSSYEQYV. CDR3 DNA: TGTGCCAGCAGCCCCCGGGACAGCTCCTACGAGCAGTACGTC.

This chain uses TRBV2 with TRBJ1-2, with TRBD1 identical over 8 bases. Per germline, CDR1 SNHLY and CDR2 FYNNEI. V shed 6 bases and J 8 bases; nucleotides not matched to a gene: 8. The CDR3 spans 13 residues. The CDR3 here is CASRKDRAGGYTF. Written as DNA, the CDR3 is TGTGCCAGCAGGAAGGACAGGGCCGGGGGCTACACCTTC.

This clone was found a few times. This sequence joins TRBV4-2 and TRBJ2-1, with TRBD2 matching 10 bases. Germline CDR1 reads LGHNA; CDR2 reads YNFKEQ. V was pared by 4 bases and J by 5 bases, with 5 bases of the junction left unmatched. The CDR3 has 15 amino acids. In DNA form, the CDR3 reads TGTGCCAGCAGCCGTAGACTAGCGGGTGACAATGAGCAGTTCTTC. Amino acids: CASSRRLAGDNEQFF.

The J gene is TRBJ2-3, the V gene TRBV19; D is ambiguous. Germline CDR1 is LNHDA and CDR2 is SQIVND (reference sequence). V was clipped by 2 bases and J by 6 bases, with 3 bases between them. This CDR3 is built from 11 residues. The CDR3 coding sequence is TGTGCCAGTAGTATATCGGATACGCAGTATTTT. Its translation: CASSISDTQYF.

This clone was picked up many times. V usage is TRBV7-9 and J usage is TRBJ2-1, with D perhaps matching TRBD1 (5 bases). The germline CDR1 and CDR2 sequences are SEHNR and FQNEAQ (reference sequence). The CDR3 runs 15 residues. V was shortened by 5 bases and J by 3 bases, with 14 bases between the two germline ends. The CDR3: CASSPGRARYNEQFF. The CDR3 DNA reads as TGTGCCAGCAGCCCTGGCAGGGCCCGCTACAATGAGCAGTTCTTC.

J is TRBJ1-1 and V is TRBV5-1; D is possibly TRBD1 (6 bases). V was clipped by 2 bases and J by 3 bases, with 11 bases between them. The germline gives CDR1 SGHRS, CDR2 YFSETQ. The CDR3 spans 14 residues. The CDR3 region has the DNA TGCGCCAGCAGCTTTTCAGGGGTGGACACTGAAGCTTTCTTT. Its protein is CASSFSGVDTEAFF.

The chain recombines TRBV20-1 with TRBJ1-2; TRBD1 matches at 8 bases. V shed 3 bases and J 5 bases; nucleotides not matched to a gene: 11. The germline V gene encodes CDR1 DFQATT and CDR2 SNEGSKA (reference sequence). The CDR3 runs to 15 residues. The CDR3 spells CSASGATGDLYGYTF. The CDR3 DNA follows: TGCAGTGCTAGTGGCGCGACAGGGGACCTATATGGCTACACCTTC.

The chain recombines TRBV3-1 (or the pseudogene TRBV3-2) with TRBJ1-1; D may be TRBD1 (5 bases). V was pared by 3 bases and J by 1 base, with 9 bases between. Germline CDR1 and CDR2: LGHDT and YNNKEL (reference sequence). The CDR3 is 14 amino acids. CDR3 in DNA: TGTGCCAGCAGCCAGATAAGGGGGAACACTGAAGCTTTCTTT. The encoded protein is CASSQIRGNTEAFF.

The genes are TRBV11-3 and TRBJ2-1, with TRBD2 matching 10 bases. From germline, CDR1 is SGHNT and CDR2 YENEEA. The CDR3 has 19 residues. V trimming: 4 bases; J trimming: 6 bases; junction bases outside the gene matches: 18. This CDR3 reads CASSSRWSAGGHDLNEQFF. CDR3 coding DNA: TGTGCCAGCAGCTCCCGATGGTCAGCGGGGGGGCATGATCTCAATGAGCAGTTCTTC.

The DNA of the CDR3 is TGTGCCAGTAGTATTGGCAACCTGCTGAACACTGAAGCTTTCTTT. It translates to CASSIGNLLNTEAFF. The chain carries TRBV19 and TRBJ1-1; D gene uncertain. This CDR3 region has 15 residues. Germline CDR1 and CDR2: LNHDA and SQIVND (reference sequence). V was pared by 3 bases and J by 0 bases, with 11 bases between.

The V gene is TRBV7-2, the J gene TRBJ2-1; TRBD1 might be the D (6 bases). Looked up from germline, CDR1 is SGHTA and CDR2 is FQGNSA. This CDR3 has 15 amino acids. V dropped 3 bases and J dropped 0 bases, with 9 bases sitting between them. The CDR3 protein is CASSLDSPSYNEQFF. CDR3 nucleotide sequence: TGTGCCAGCAGCTTGGACAGCCCCTCCTACAATGAGCAGTTCTTC. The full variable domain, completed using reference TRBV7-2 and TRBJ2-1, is GAGVSQSPSNKVTEKGKDVELRCDPISGHTALYWYRQSLGQGLEFLIYFQGNSAPDKSGLPSDRFSAERTGGSVSTLTIQRTQQEDSAVYLCASSLDSPSYNEQFFGPGTRLTVL.

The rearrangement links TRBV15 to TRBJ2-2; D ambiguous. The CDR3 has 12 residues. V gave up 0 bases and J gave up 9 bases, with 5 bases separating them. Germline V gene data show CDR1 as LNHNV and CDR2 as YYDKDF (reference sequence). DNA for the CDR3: TGTGCCACCAGCAGAGATTATCGGGAGCTGTTTTTT. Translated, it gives CATSRDYRELFF.

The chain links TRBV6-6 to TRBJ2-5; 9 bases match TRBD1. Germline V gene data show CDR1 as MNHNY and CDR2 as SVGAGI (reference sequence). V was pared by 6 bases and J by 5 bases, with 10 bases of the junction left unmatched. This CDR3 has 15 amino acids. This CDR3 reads CASRSDRGSSETQYF. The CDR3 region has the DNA TGTGCCAGCAGATCGGACAGGGGTTCATCTGAGACCCAGTACTTC.

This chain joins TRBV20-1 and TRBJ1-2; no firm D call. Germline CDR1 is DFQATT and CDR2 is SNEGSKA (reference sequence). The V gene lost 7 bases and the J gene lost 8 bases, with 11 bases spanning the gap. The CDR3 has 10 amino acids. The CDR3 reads CSVGEVGYTF. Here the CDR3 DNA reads TGCAGTGTCGGGGAAGTCGGCTACACCTTC.

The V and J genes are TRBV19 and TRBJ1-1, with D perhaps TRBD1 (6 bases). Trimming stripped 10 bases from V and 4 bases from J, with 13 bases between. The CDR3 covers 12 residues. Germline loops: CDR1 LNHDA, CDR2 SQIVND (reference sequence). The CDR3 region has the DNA TGTGCCACCTTACAGGGCACCACTGAAGCTTTCTTT. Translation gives CATLQGTTEAFF.